This is a list of T cell receptor beta chains from one sample in a study of T cell clones after liver transplantation. The protocol was immunoSEQ multiplex PCR, while the TCRdb copy is restricted to in-frame clones and leaves out a portion. The repertoire holds 50,000 or so clones, with roughly 71% as singletons. This material consisted of CD4+ T cells from blood, taken around 54 months after liver transplant. All receptors derive from a human patient who received a liver transplant. The graft donor may have given rise to some T cells. Each CDR3 is given without its conserved first and last residue.

v_call cdr3_length cdr3_aa
TRBV7-3 11 ASSLGPDNEQF
TRBV2 8 ASSGVEQF
TRBV7-9 11 ASSLAGPAEAF
TRBV7-9 13 ASSPMTGSTDTQY
TRBV27 10 ASSFRNQPQH
TRBV27 13 ASSLKWAANYGYT
TRBV29-1 11 SVAGGRNQPQH
TRBV4-1 13 ASSQLLTLDNEQF
TRBV5-6 13 ASSEGSFPGNTIY
TRBV14 13 ASSQGQSYSYEQY
TRBV6-5 13 ASSYSGTAHNEQF
TRBV7-8 13 ASSLLQRGPYEQY
TRBV6-1 11 ASSERGLTEAF
TRBV30 11 AWTRGNSYEQY
TRBV30 9 AWSVGSTQY
TRBV10-3 10 AIRGGNTEAF
TRBV2 11 ASRDRAGNTIY
TRBV7-8 13 ASSLASGLGREQY
TRBV19 15 ASSIDPPSVTYNEQF
TRBV7-2 13 ASSREGFGYNEQF
TRBV2 10 ASSATNNGYT
TRBV9 13 ASSTSGIGQETQY
TRBV7-2 10 ASSLVNYGYT
TRBV7-9 13 ASSPPGLATYEQY
TRBV9 13 ASSVDGGEVSPLH
TRBV7-8 12 ASSLEVAGNTIY
TRBV6-1 12 ASSEDVRSYEQY
TRBV7-9 10 ASSQTDTWQF
TRBV18 15 ASSAQLGQHSGNTIY
TRBV4-1 15 ASSLRDRGPGNTEAF
TRBV5-1 12 ASSTGTGGYEQY
TRBV19 14 ASSIQSAGLNTEAF
TRBV27 12 ASSLEGPYQPQH
TRBV5-6 12 ASSSQGGSGELF
TRBV6-4 12 ASSVDRAAGELF
TRBV5-1 13 ASSLVAASSYGYT
TRBV4-1 12 ASRSPGQGSEQY
TRBV7-9 13 ASSLMGQGGNTIY
TRBV7-3 14 ASSSRGSGVSYEQY
TRBV15 15 ATSRDLVRGGPIEQY
TRBV15 11 ATSRGTNEKLF
TRBV27 13 ASSFSDRVTNEQY
TRBV5-6 9 ASSLGYGYT
TRBV19 13 ASSSGTTGTGELF
TRBV29-1 9 SVEKRNEQY
TRBV18 13 ASSPTGTGSQPQH
TRBV28 15 ASSFSGLGKGADTQY